A single T cell receptor (beta chain) is shown here with its context. This sample was included in a study of T cell repertoires in cytomegalovirus infection. Study summary: CMV infection and matching HLA type were both indicated by public TCR beta signatures.

TCRdb passed the reads through MiXCR, listing each CDR3 protein once. The repertoire holds just over 300,000 distinct CDR3 sequences, with around a sixth as singletons. Trimming shortened V by 1 base and J by 8 bases, and 11 bases separated the two germline ends. The CDR3 totals 13 residues. Germline values: CDR1 SGHTA, CDR2 FQGNSA. The source material was PBMCs. The gene calls are TRBV7-2 and TRBJ1-2; D remains ambiguous. The TCR originated in a human donor in good health (CMV status not recorded). Some clones in this sample may be carry-over from other donors' samples. This CDR3 is CASSLVSDRGYTF. In DNA form, the CDR3 reads TGTGCCAGCAGCTTAGTGAGCGATCGGGGCTACACCTTC.